These T cell receptor beta chains were read from a single sample in a study of T cells in Graves' hyperthyroidism and ophthalmopathy. TCRdb re-analysed the multiplex PCR reads in MiXCR, keeping a single row per CDR3 protein. The table has about 740,000 distinct CDR3 sequences, 14% seen once. Sequenced sample: blood. These receptors were collected from a woman younger than 35 with Graves' hyperthyroidism. CDR3s include the opening cysteine and the closing phenylalanine or tryptophan. D genes are given only for firm matches. The size field is filled for only some rows; it gives once, few, many or a size class.

J: TRBJ1-1; size: many; D: -; V: TRBV12-3/TRBV12-4; DNA: TGTGCCAGCAGTTTAGCCCTACTACGGACGGAGAACACTGAAGCTTTCTTT; CDR3: CASSLALLRTENTEAFF
J: TRBJ2-7; size: many; D: TRBD1; V: TRBV20-1; DNA: TGCAGTGCTCCTGACCGGGACAGGGCATCGAGTGAGCAGTACTTC; CDR3: CSAPDRDRASSEQYF
J: TRBJ2-1; size: -; D: TRBD2; V: TRBV9; DNA: TGTGCCAGCAGCGGACTAGCGGGAGTCCGCAATGAGCAGTTCTTC; CDR3: CASSGLAGVRNEQFF
J: TRBJ2-7; size: many; D: -; V: TRBV20-1; DNA: TGCAGTGCTAGAGCCGGGGCGAAGGAGCAGTACTTC; CDR3: CSARAGAKEQYF
J: TRBJ1-1; size: -; D: -; V: TRBV10-1; DNA: TGCGCCAGCAGTGAGGGATATCCAGGGACAACTGAAGCTTTCTTT; CDR3: CASSEGYPGTTEAFF
J: TRBJ2-1; size: few; D: -; V: TRBV4-1; DNA: TGCGCCAGCAGCCAAGGGGGGGACAGCTCCTACAATGAGCAGTTCTTC; CDR3: CASSQGGDSSYNEQFF
J: TRBJ2-1; size: -; D: TRBD2; V: TRBV20-1; DNA: TGCAGTGCTAGTGCGATTAGCGGGAGCCTTTGGAATGAGCAGTTCTTC; CDR3: CSASAISGSLWNEQFF
J: TRBJ2-3; size: few; D: -; V: TRBV7-9; DNA: TGTGCCAGCAGCTTCGCGGGGGCCACAGATACGCAGTATTTT; CDR3: CASSFAGATDTQYF
J: TRBJ1-2; size: few; D: -; V: TRBV5-1; DNA: TGCGCCAGCAGCTTGTATCCAGCTAACTATGGCTACACCTTC; CDR3: CASSLYPANYGYTF
J: TRBJ2-3; size: few; D: TRBD2; V: TRBV6-4; DNA: TGTGCCAGCAGAAGGACTAGCGGAGGCACAGATACGCAGTATTTT; CDR3: CASRRTSGGTDTQYF
J: TRBJ1-2; size: many; D: -; V: TRBV4-3; DNA: TGCGCCAGCAGCCGGGGGGCGGAATTAAGCTATGGCTACACCTTC; CDR3: CASSRGAELSYGYTF
J: TRBJ2-7; size: many; D: TRBD2; V: TRBV6-5; DNA: TGTGCCAGCAGTTACTCTGCGGGGGCCTACGAGCAGTACTTC; CDR3: CASSYSAGAYEQYF
J: TRBJ2-1; size: few; D: TRBD2; V: TRBV10-3; DNA: TGTGCCATCAGTGAACTAGCGGGAGCAGACAATGAGCAGTTCTTC; CDR3: CAISELAGADNEQFF
J: TRBJ2-2; size: few; D: TRBD2; V: TRBV7-2; DNA: TGTGCCAGCAGCCGGGGACTAGCGGGAGGATTGAGGGGGGAGCTGTTTTTT; CDR3: CASSRGLAGGLRGELFF
J: TRBJ2-5; size: -; D: -; V: TRBV19; DNA: TGTGCCAGTAGTATGCGGACGGGCTCGTTGCGGGAGACCCAGTACTTC; CDR3: CASSMRTGSLRETQYF
J: TRBJ2-1; size: many; D: -; V: TRBV5-1; DNA: TGCGCCAGCAGGGAAGGCACGGGGAGGTACAATGAGCAGTTCTTC; CDR3: CASREGTGRYNEQFF
J: TRBJ1-1; size: few; D: TRBD1; V: TRBV9; DNA: TGTGCCAGCAGCTTCCGGGACAGGGGGAACACTGAAGCTTTCTTT; CDR3: CASSFRDRGNTEAFF
J: TRBJ2-1; size: many; D: -; V: TRBV27; DNA: TGTGCCAGCAGTTTAAAACAGGAGTACAATGAGCAGTTCTTC; CDR3: CASSLKQEYNEQFF
J: TRBJ2-5; size: few; D: TRBD2; V: TRBV6-5; DNA: TGTGTCAGCAGTTACTCGATTCCGGCTAGCGGACAAGAGACCCAGTACTTC; CDR3: CVSSYSIPASGQETQYF
J: TRBJ1-3; size: few; D: -; V: TRBV29-1; DNA: TGCAGCGTTTATACAGGCTACTCTGGAAACACCATATATTTT; CDR3: CSVYTGYSGNTIYF
J: TRBJ2-7; size: many; D: -; V: TRBV18; DNA: TGTGCCAGCTCACCAGGTAATGCAGGCTACGAGCAGTACTTC; CDR3: CASSPGNAGYEQYF
J: TRBJ1-2; size: -; D: -; V: TRBV11-2; DNA: TGTGCCAGCACCCGACCCCCAACGACGTCCTTC; CDR3: CASTRPPTTSF
J: TRBJ2-5; size: many; D: -; V: TRBV12-3/TRBV12-4; DNA: TGTGCCAGCAGTTTAGGGGAGTTGACCCAGTACTTC; CDR3: CASSLGELTQYF
J: TRBJ2-5; size: -; D: TRBD1; V: TRBV10-2; DNA: TGCGCCAGCAGTGAATGGGACAGGGGCTTGGAGACCCAGTACTTC; CDR3: CASSEWDRGLETQYF
J: TRBJ2-3; size: few; D: -; V: TRBV24-1; DNA: TGTGCCACCAGCCAACCAGGGTTTAGCACAGATACGCAGTATTTT; CDR3: CATSQPGFSTDTQYF
J: TRBJ2-7; size: -; D: -; V: TRBV12-3/TRBV12-4; DNA: TGTGCCAGCTCAGTTTCCGAAACTGGGTCCGAGCAGTACTTC; CDR3: CASSVSETGSEQYF
J: TRBJ2-3; size: few; D: -; V: TRBV2; DNA: TGTGCCACCACAGGGTCGAGTAGCACAGATACGCAGTATTTT; CDR3: CATTGSSSTDTQYF